This T cell receptor beta chain is from a study of blood T cell repertoires in COVID-19. The wider study: Samples of COVID-19 (acute and convalescent) were obtained from the United States, Italy and Spain.

Data came from immunoSEQ multiplex PCR; TCRdb stores just in-frame clones and leaves some out. The repertoire consists of about 200,000 clones, with more than 85% occurring once and the leading ten covering about 2%. The CDR3 totals 21 residues. The V and J ends lost 3 bases and 1 base, in that order; junction bases with no gene match: 19. CDR1 is MDHEN and CDR2 is SYDVKM in the germline V gene. This clonotype was sampled from a man aged 35 to 55 with active or convalescent COVID-19. The rearrangement joins TRBV28 to TRBJ2-2; 8 nucleotides agree with TRBD1. Sequenced sample: peripheral blood. CDR3 in DNA: TGTGCCAGCAGTTTGGGGACAGGTCTCTTTGCCTACCAAGAGAACACCGGGGAGCTGTTTTTT. Encoded protein: CASSLGTGLFAYQENTGELFF.